The source of this T cell receptor (beta chain) is a study of shared clonotypes between healthy human individuals. As regards this clone: Its antigen is currently unknown.

Losses at the gene ends were 0 bases for V and 3 bases for J; bases not matched to a gene: 5. The CDR3 loop spans 15 amino acids. Germline lookup yields CDR1 MNHEY and CDR2 SVGAGI. As handled by the study authors: There were no quality scores in the junction-only immunoSEQ sequences, so filtering differed. Measured with immunoSEQ multiplex PCR; TCRdb has only the in-frame clones, and not every one. The DNA gave D and trimming, while V, J and clone size come from that table. Of roughly 1.4 million clones listed, approximately 98.5% are singletons. Regarding the study as a whole: Shared across a few donors were 4% to 5% of the naive CD4 clonotypes.

V usage is TRBV6-5 and J usage is TRBJ2-7; TRBD1 matches at 7 bases. The sequenced material came from naive CD4+ T cells sorted from blood. Noted subset: CD45RA+ positively selected. This sequence originates from a man aged 25 to 40 in good health. In nucleotides, the CDR3 is TGTGCCAGCAGTTACTCCTGGCAGGGGGACTACGAGCAGTACTTC. It yields the protein CASSYSWQGDYEQYF.